This note documents a single TCR beta chain sequence. This table comes from immunoSEQ multiplex PCR, and its TCRdb copy is limited to in-frame clones, with some not included. Altogether more than 75,000 clones are present, around 85% being singletons, with the ten largest covering under 40%. This record comes from a study of control samples from healthy donors and cancer patients. The CDR3 covers 13 residues. The ends were cut back, 6 bases at V and 0 bases at J, with 6 bases in the middle. The sequence came from a man in his 70s with lung cancer. Sequences were obtained from PBMCs. V and J are TRBV12-3 or TRBV12-4 and TRBJ1-3; no clear D gene. CDR3 coding DNA: TGTGCCAGCAGGAGGGACTCTGGAAACACCATATATTTT. As protein: CASRRDSGNTIYF.